This T cell receptor beta chain was recovered during a study of shared clonotypes between healthy human individuals. About the study: Three plates were used per donor for CD4 naive, three for CD4 memory, two for CD8 naive and one for CD8 memory.

Clones were read by immunoSEQ multiplex PCR, and TCRdb kept only the in-frame ones, dropping some. There are approximately 740,000 clones in the sample; around 93% occur only once, and around 24% lies in the top ten. Study-wide results and caveats: Exclusively blood specimens were collected; tissue repertoires likely differ. Of the naive CD4 clonotypes, roughly 5.5% were shared across a handful of donors.

The sample holds a few counts of this clone. Its matching antigen is unknown. CD45RO negativity and positive selection for CCR7 defined naive CD8 cells, a population that excluded terminally differentiated effector memory CD45RA+ cells. All participating donors were Caucasian adults from Nashville, Tennessee. The V gene's germline CDR1 is SEHNR and CDR2 FQNEAQ (reference sequence). The CDR3 sequence is 15 residues long. Trimming took 2 bases from V and 2 from J, leaving 13 bases between them. This clonotype originated in a man younger than 40 in good health. The sequenced sample was naive CD8+ T cells sorted from blood. The chain is built from TRBV7-9 and TRBJ2-7, with D perhaps being TRBD1 or TRBD2 (5 bases each). The DNA of the CDR3 is TGTGCCAGCAGCTTATCGGGACCGACGCCCTACGAGCAGTACTTC. Translation: CASSLSGPTPYEQYF. Supplemented by reference TRBV7-9 and TRBJ2-7, the full variable domain reads DTGVSQNPRHKITKRGQNVTFRCDPISEHNRLYWYRQTLGQGPEFLTYFQNEAQLEKSRLLSDRFSAERPKGSFSTLEIQRTEQGDSAMYLCASSLSGPTPYEQYFGPGTRLTVT.